What follows is one T cell receptor (beta chain) and its context. Its antigen remains undetermined. No base quality values were provided; no much bigger clone lies one nucleotide off. The data belong to a study of blood T cell repertoires in COVID-19 (dated by TCRdb to between 2020 and 2021). For the wider study: The collaborator samples originated in the United States, Italy and Spain and spanned the acute and convalescent phases of COVID-19. The material from the prospective study consisted of cDNA or gDNA derived from T cells, B-cell-depleted T cells, or PBMCs. The dataset comprised deeply sampled blood TCRbeta repertoires from subjects exposed to, actively infected with, or recovered from COVID-19. The repertoires were made available in a free public database intended to serve as a resource for research on the immune response to SARS-CoV-2. Samples were obtained from the ongoing ImmuneRACE study (first 160 participants) and from 1,254 subjects provided by 6 global collaborators. Nearly every sample came with metadata listing a de-identified subject ID, COVID-19 status, age in years and sex. Where available, HLA class I and class II types were taken from metadata supplied by the sample provider and were not determined by assay-based typing. Paper-wide results and their limitations: The amount of clinical and demographic metadata varied by source and participant and was provided uncurated.

The immunoSEQ Assay, a bias-controlled multiplex PCR, was used to amplify TCRbeta CDR3 regions from genomic DNA. The paper's data handling went like this. Within the assay, amplification of reference gene primers was used to estimate how many nucleated cells each sample contained. Sequence reads were collapsed and filtered to measure the absolute abundance of every unique TCRbeta CDR3 rearrangement. For each sample, productive Simpson clonality was calculated as the square root of Simpson's diversity index across productive rearrangements. In TCRdb, the immuneACCESS table is reduced to in-frame sequences with V and J assigned. These tables do not hold every clone; where another copy was compared, an unresolved V gene accounts for under half, and the others remain unexplained. That table supplies the V and J calls and clone size; D and trimming were determined from the DNA. The sample data list some 45,000 clones, and over 70% of these were observed just once. The ten largest clones capture over 12% of the sample.

Each collaborating institution followed its own protocols to collect whole blood in K2EDTA tubes. For TCRbeta analysis, collaborators shipped samples as frozen whole blood, isolated PBMCs, or DNA extracted from either of those sample types. The sequence was obtained from a human donor in a cohort sampled during active COVID-19. Sequenced input: peripheral blood.

The CDR3 amino acid sequence is: CASSRTGVGTQYF. The bases are TGCGCCAGCAGTCGGACAGGGGTCGGGACCCAGTACTTC. The sequence is built from TRBV10-1 and TRBJ2-5; 9 bases in the middle match TRBD1. The germline V gene (reference sequence) yields WNHNN for CDR1 and SYGVQD for CDR2. The junction shows trimming of 5 bases on V and 7 bases on J, and the gene matches do not reach 5 bases of it. CDR3 length: 13 amino acids, cysteine to phenylalanine. Only the CDR3 DNA is retained, 39 bases long and in frame from the first base.